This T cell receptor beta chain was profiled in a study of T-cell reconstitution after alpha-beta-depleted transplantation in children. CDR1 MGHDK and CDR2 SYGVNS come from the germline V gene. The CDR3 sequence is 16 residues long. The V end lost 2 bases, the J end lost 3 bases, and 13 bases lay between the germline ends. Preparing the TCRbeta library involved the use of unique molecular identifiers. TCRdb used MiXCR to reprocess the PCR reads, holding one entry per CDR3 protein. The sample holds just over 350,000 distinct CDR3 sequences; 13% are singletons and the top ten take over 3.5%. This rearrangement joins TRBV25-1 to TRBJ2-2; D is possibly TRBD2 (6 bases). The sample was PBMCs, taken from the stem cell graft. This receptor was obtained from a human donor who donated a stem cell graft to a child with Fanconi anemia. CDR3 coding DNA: TGTGCCAGCAGTGAACCGTCGGGGGTGTACACCGGGGAGCTGTTTTTT. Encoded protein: CASSEPSGVYTGELFF. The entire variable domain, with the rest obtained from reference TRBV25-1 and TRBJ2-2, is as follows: EADIYQTPRYLVIGTGKKITLECSQTMGHDKMYWYQQDPGMELHLIHYSYGVNSTEKGDLSSESTVSRIRTEHFPLTLESARPSHTSQYLCASSEPSGVYTGELFFGEGSRLTVL.